The clone carrying this T cell receptor beta chain has a single count. These data come from a study of human T cells and chemical hapten exposure. Study background: Small discrepancies in pooled library volume mainly accounted for the varying TCR yields per sample.

The sample's time point: patch test 2, 6 weeks after DPC sensitization. Noted treatment: therapeutic diphenylcyclopropenone sensitization with weekly scalp DPC. Alopecia patients deemed DPC-suitable, aged 18 to 70, excluding pregnancy. TCRdb recomputed calls from the RACE reads with MiXCR, one row per CDR3 protein. The sample consists of around 130,000 distinct CDR3 sequences, 12% of them appearing once. V lost 1 base and J lost 0; bases outside the gene matches: 5. Germline CDR1 GTSNPN, CDR2 SVGIG (reference sequence). CDR3 size: 16 residues. The chain recombines TRBV30 with TRBJ1-5, with 8 bases fitting TRBD1. Source: whole blood, taken in connection with sensitization to the hapten diphenylcyclopropenone (DPC). The clonotype comes from a woman in her forties or fifties with alopecia areata. Some clones in this sample may be carry-over from other donors' samples. CDR3 bases: TGTGCCTGGAGTGAGGGGGGACAGGCTAGCAATCAGCCCCAGCATTTT. This translates into CAWSEGGQASNQPQHF.